This TCR beta chain was profiled in a study of T cell responses to AZD1222 COVID-19 vaccine. Whole-study findings and limits: Repertoire sampling happened only post peak T cell response. Donors skewed white British and female; clonal diversity was possibly underestimated.

In the case of this clone: No antigen is known for it.

Trimming at V came to 3 bases and at J to 2 bases, leaving 4 bases not matched to a gene. This CDR3 is built from 15 residues. CDR1 LNHDA and CDR2 SQIVND come from the germline V gene (reference sequence). The repertoire was sequenced with immunoSEQ multiplex PCR; TCRdb's copy has only in-frame clones and lacks some. The sample records 78,000 or so clones, 80% being singletons. This TCR was recovered from an adult who received the AZD1222 COVID-19 vaccine. The sample consisted of peripheral blood, taken 28 days after the second AZD1222 dose. The chain is built from TRBV19 and TRBJ2-7; 10 bases map to TRBD2. This chain's CDR3 is CASSILAGDTYEQYF. In DNA form, the CDR3 reads TGTGCCAGTAGTATTCTAGCGGGAGACACCTACGAGCAGTACTTC. The complete variable domain, with remaining parts taken from reference TRBV19 and TRBJ2-7, reads DGGITQSPKYLFRKEGQNVTLSCEQNLNHDAMYWYRQDPGQGLRLIYYSQIVNDFQKGDIAEGYSVSREKKESFPLTVTSAQKNPTAFYLCASSILAGDTYEQYFGPGTRLTVT.